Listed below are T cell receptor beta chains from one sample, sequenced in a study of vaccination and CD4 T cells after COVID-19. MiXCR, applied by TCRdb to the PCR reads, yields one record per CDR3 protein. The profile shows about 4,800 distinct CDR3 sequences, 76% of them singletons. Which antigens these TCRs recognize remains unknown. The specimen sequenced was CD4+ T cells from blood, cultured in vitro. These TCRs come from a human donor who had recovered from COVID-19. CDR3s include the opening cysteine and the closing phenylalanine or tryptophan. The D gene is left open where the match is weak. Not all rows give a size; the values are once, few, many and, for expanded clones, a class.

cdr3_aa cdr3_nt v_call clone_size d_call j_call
CASTIRGGRSYNEQFF TGTGCCAGCACCATCAGAGGGGGGCGGTCCTACAATGAGCAGTTCTTC TRBV7-8 few . TRBJ2-1
CSARDWALSSYEQYF TGCAGTGCTAGAGATTGGGCTCTGAGCTCCTACGAGCAGTACTTC TRBV20-1 once . TRBJ2-7
CSASPQSGYYGYTF TGCAGTGCTAGCCCACAATCGGGATACTATGGCTACACCTTC TRBV20-1 . . TRBJ1-2
CASSRRVAAGELFF TGTGCCAGCAGCCGACGGGTTGCAGCCGGGGAGCTGTTTTTT TRBV7-9 . . TRBJ2-2
CASWTGNQPQHF TGTGCCAGCTGGACAGGGAATCAGCCCCAGCATTTT TRBV6-1 . TRBD1 TRBJ1-5
CASSRPSGPTDTQYF TGTGCCAGCAGTCGTCCTAGCGGCCCCACAGATACGCAGTATTTT TRBV25-1 . TRBD2 TRBJ2-3
CASSLSGVRTDTQYF TGTGCCAGCAGCTTATCGGGCGTACGCACAGATACGCAGTATTTT TRBV11-2 once . TRBJ2-3
CASSLEGQNSPLHF TGTGCCAGCAGTTTAGAGGGACAGAATTCACCCCTCCACTTT TRBV7-2 few TRBD1 TRBJ1-6
CASSSPTGSRSPLHF TGTGCCAGCAGTTCTCCGACAGGGAGCCGTTCACCCCTCCACTTT TRBV6-5 . TRBD1 TRBJ1-6
CASSGTGFGYTF TGTGCCAGCAGCGGAACAGGGTTTGGCTACACCTTC TRBV7-9 . . TRBJ1-2
CSASGTSASYTDTQYF TGCAGTGCAAGTGGGACTAGCGCCTCCTACACAGATACGCAGTATTTT TRBV20-1 few TRBD2 TRBJ2-3
CASSLVAVGSGANVLTF TGTGCCAGCAGCTTAGTGGCGGTCGGGTCTGGGGCCAACGTCCTGACTTTC TRBV7-6 . . TRBJ2-6
CSASRGQGSVYGYTF TGCAGTGCTAGTCGGGGACAGGGTTCCGTCTATGGCTACACCTTC TRBV20-1 few TRBD1 TRBJ1-2
CASSLSPSYEQYF TGTGCCAGCAGCTTAAGCCCCTCTTACGAGCAGTACTTC TRBV7-2 . . TRBJ2-7
CASSFSGAPASTDTQYF TGTGCCAGCAGCTTTAGCGGGGCCCCAGCTAGCACAGATACGCAGTATTTT TRBV7-2 . TRBD2 TRBJ2-3
CASSLRCNQPQHF TGTGCCAGCAGCTTACGGTGCAATCAGCCCCAGCATTTT TRBV21-1 . . TRBJ1-5
CASSGQGGHRPQHF TGTGCCAGCAGTGGGCAGGGGGGCCATCGGCCCCAGCATTTT TRBV12-3/TRBV12-4 once TRBD1 TRBJ1-5
CSARDNRALSNQPQHF TGCAGTGCTAGAGATAATAGGGCTTTGAGCAATCAGCCCCAGCATTTT TRBV20-1 . . TRBJ1-5
CATKTAGAEAFF TGTGCCACCAAGACAGCGGGAGCTGAAGCTTTCTTT TRBV6-1 . . TRBJ1-1
CASSLGLATRETQYF TGTGCCAGCAGTCTAGGACTAGCGACTAGAGAGACCCAGTACTTC TRBV6-1 . TRBD2 TRBJ2-5
CSATKNSNQPQHF TGCAGTGCTACCAAGAATAGCAATCAGCCCCAGCATTTT TRBV20-1 . . TRBJ1-5
CASSEGGGAGSYNSPLHF TGTGCCAGCAGTGAAGGTGGGGGCGCGGGCTCCTATAATTCACCCCTCCACTTT TRBV6-1 . . TRBJ1-6
CSASWGFNQPQHF TGCAGTGCTAGTTGGGGATTTAATCAGCCCCAGCATTTT TRBV20-1 . . TRBJ1-5
CSARTSGYGYTF TGCAGTGCTAGGACTTCGGGCTATGGCTACACCTTC TRBV20-1 few . TRBJ1-2
CASSPGTTIYEQYF TGTGCCAGCAGTCCCGGGACAACTATTTACGAGCAGTACTTC TRBV6-1 . . TRBJ2-7
CASSDEANYGYTF TGTGCCAGCAGTGATGAGGCTAACTATGGCTACACCTTC TRBV2 . . TRBJ1-2
CASRGLGAVWALVTEAFF TGTGCCAGCAGGGGTCTTGGGGCGGTTTGGGCCCTGGTCACTGAAGCTTTCTTT TRBV6-1 . . TRBJ1-1
CSALGGGSLETQYF TGCAGCGCCCTCGGCGGGGGGAGCCTGGAGACCCAGTACTTC TRBV20-1 once TRBD2 TRBJ2-5
CASSRTGTTPNTEAFF TGTGCCAGCAGCCGGACAGGTACTACCCCAAACACTGAAGCTTTCTTT TRBV7-9 . TRBD1 TRBJ1-1
CASSDRGTGQETQYF TGTGCCAGCAGTGACCGCGGGACAGGGCAAGAGACCCAGTACTTC TRBV2 . TRBD1 TRBJ2-5
CSARVGQGMNTEAFF TGCAGTGCTAGAGTTGGGCAGGGGATGAACACTGAAGCTTTCTTT TRBV20-1 . . TRBJ1-1
CSASTGVHTDTQYF TGCAGTGCTAGCACAGGGGTACACACAGATACGCAGTATTTT TRBV20-1 . TRBD1 TRBJ2-3
CASSLNAQPQHF TGTGCCAGCAGTTTAAATGCTCAGCCCCAGCATTTT TRBV12-3/TRBV12-4 . . TRBJ1-5
CASSFPLAGGLGNTEAFF TGTGCCAGCAGCTTCCCCCTGGCAGGGGGGTTGGGGAACACTGAAGCTTTCTTT TRBV7-9 . TRBD1 TRBJ1-1
CASGKEGGDNYGYTF TGTGCCAGCGGCAAGGAAGGGGGGGATAACTATGGCTACACCTTC TRBV5-6 . . TRBJ1-2
CATSREGQRPYTF TGTGCCACCAGCAGAGAGGGACAGCGTCCATACACCTTC TRBV15 . TRBD1 TRBJ1-2
CASSPERGNQPQHF TGTGCCAGCAGCCCCGAGAGGGGAAATCAGCCCCAGCATTTT TRBV2 . . TRBJ1-5
CASGQTGHTGELFF TGTGCCAGCGGTCAGACAGGGCACACCGGGGAGCTGTTTTTT TRBV6-2/TRBV6-3 . TRBD1 TRBJ2-2
CAWSVQNQPQHF TGTGCCTGGTCGGTCCAAAATCAGCCCCAGCATTTT TRBV30 . . TRBJ1-5
CSAERDGDYGYTF TGCAGTGCTGAACGGGACGGAGACTATGGCTACACCTTC TRBV20-1 . . TRBJ1-2
CSATRVYGYTF TGCAGTGCTACCAGGGTCTATGGCTACACCTTC TRBV20-1 . . TRBJ1-2
CASSVQRNTEAFF TGTGCCAGTAGCGTACAGAGGAACACTGAAGCTTTCTTT TRBV19 . . TRBJ1-1
CASSYRGGNTIYF TGTGCCAGCAGTTACCGCGGTGGAAACACCATATATTTT TRBV6-5 . . TRBJ1-3
CASRLTGGQPQHF TGTGCCAGTAGGCTGACAGGGGGTCAGCCCCAGCATTTT TRBV19 once TRBD1 TRBJ1-5
CASSPGLTGEQYF TGTGCTAGCAGCCCCGGGTTAACTGGCGAGCAGTACTTC TRBV7-7 . . TRBJ2-7
CASSEVFRLTDTQYF TGTGCCAGCAGTGAAGTCTTCCGGCTCACAGATACGCAGTATTTT TRBV6-1 . . TRBJ2-3
CASSLGLAGGTDTQYF TGCGCCAGCAGCCTTGGACTAGCGGGGGGTACAGATACGCAGTATTTT TRBV5-1 . TRBD2 TRBJ2-3
CASSLESGRDPETQYF TGTGCCAGCAGCTTGGAAAGCGGGAGGGATCCAGAGACCCAGTACTTC TRBV7-3 once TRBD2 TRBJ2-5
CASSFRSNTYNEQFF TGTGCCAGCAGTTTTAGGAGCAACACATACAATGAGCAGTTCTTC TRBV27 . . TRBJ2-1
CASRRGLGYGYTF TGTGCCAGCCGACGAGGATTGGGCTATGGCTACACCTTC TRBV6-1 few . TRBJ1-2
CASSSTRGEQFF TGTGCCAGCAGCTCTACCCGGGGCGAGCAGTTCTTC TRBV5-6 . . TRBJ2-1
CASSRAGAPEQYF TGTGCCAGCAGCCGCGCAGGGGCCCCCGAGCAGTACTTC TRBV6-1 . . TRBJ2-7
CASTPDGGETQYF TGTGCCAGCACCCCGGACGGCGGAGAGACCCAGTACTTC TRBV2 . . TRBJ2-5
CASSLSGQANSGANVLTF TGTGCCAGCAGCTTGTCGGGACAGGCCAACTCTGGGGCCAACGTCCTGACTTTC TRBV7-9 . TRBD1 TRBJ2-6